This T cell receptor (beta chain) emerged from a study of blood T cell repertoires in COVID-19. Study in general: Both acute and convalescent COVID-19 samples were obtained from the United States, Italy and Spain.

In germline, CDR1 is MNHEY, CDR2 SVGEGT. V was pared by 1 base and J by 0 bases, with 3 bases of the junction left unmatched. This CDR3 has 17 residues. The sample holds a few counts of this clone. Per the study methods: Using reference gene primer amplification, nucleated cell counts were estimated. Clones were sequenced by immunoSEQ multiplex PCR, and TCRdb holds only the in-frame ones, with some missing. V, J and clone size are those of that table, while D and trimming were read from the DNA. The sample carries fewer than 250,000 clones, 85% recorded once. Those who participated ranged in age from about 18 to 89 years and resided in 24 US areas.

V gene TRBV6-2 or TRBV6-3 combines with J gene TRBJ1-1; 12 bases map to TRBD1. Sequencing used PBMCs or T cells enriched from blood (not recorded which). This clonotype was sampled from a woman aged 45-59 years with acute COVID-19. CDR3 loop: CASSYYGDRGLNTEAFF. The CDR3 nucleotides read TGTGCCAGCAGTTACTACGGGGACAGGGGGCTGAACACTGAAGCTTTCTTT.